The 29 T cell receptor beta chains below were found in one sample sequenced in a study of shared clonotypes between healthy human individuals. Assay: immunoSEQ multiplex PCR; the TCRdb copy retains only in-frame clones and omits some. The table records roughly 1,000,000 clones, more than 75% of them present only once. Sequencing input: memory CD4+ T cells from PBMCs. The sample's subset: CD45RA-negative fraction. The receptors were gathered from a man between 18 and 35 years old in good health. Some clones in this sample may be carry-over from other donors' samples.

This clone was found a few times. The chain combines TRBV20-1 with TRBJ1-2, with 7 nucleotides matching TRBD1. The CDR3 has 11 amino acids. With V trimmed by 5 bases and J by 3 bases, 0 bases remained unmatched. Looked up from germline, CDR1 is DFQATT and CDR2 is SNEGSKA (reference sequence). CDR3 nucleotides: TGCAGTGCTGACAGGGACTATGGCTACACCTTC. It encodes CSADRDYGYTF.

CDR3 sequence reads: CASSFGAGGTNEQFF. The CDR3, as DNA: TGTGCCAGCAGTTTTGGGGCAGGGGGCACGAATGAGCAGTTCTTC. The chain employs TRBV28 and TRBJ2-1, with 8 bases lining up with TRBD1. The CDR3 is 15 amino acids. Germline-derived CDR1 and CDR2 are MDHEN and SYDVKM. V shed 3 bases, J shed 7 bases, and the junction held 8 bases outside the gene matches.

The chain is built from TRBV7-3 and TRBJ2-6; weak D call: TRBD1 (6 bases). V gave up 3 bases and J gave up 0 bases, with 12 bases separating them. The CDR3 has 17 residues. The germline V gene encodes CDR1 SGHTA and CDR2 FQGTGA. CDR3 sequence reads: CASSFTGQSSGANVLTF. In nucleotides, the CDR3 is TGTGCCAGCAGCTTTACCGGACAGAGCTCTGGGGCCAACGTCCTGACTTTC. Complete variable domain (other parts from reference TRBV7-3 and TRBJ2-6): GAGVSQTPSNKVTEKGKYVELRCDPISGHTALYWYRQSLGQGPEFLIYFQGTGAADDSGLPNDRFFAVRPEGSVSTLKIQRTERGDSAVYLCASSFTGQSSGANVLTFGAGSRLTVL.

This clone was seen a handful of times. The same CDR3 can be traced to other DNA sequences in this sample. V gene TRBV5-4 combines with J gene TRBJ1-1; unclear D gene. Germline V lookup: CDR1 SGHNT, CDR2 YYREEE (reference sequence). V lost 0 bases, J lost 2 bases, and 8 bases lay in between. The CDR3 is 14 residues long. For the CDR3, the DNA is TGTGCCAGCAGCTTGGCGGTTGGTAACACTGAAGCTTTCTTT. This translates into CASSLAVGNTEAFF.

The chain carries TRBV11-2 and TRBJ2-6; perhaps TRBD2 as D (6 bases). Between the trimmed V and J ends, which lost 7 bases and 2 bases, there was a span of 15 bases. This CDR3 has 16 amino acids. The germline V gene has CDR1 SGHAT and CDR2 FQNNGV. The CDR3 loop is CASTRTPGAGANVLTF. CDR3 DNA sequence: TGTGCCAGCACTCGTACCCCGGGGGCTGGGGCCAACGTCCTGACTTTC.

The rearrangement joins TRBV27 to TRBJ1-4; 7 nucleotides align to TRBD1. V shed 5 bases, J shed 5 bases, and the junction held 8 bases outside the gene matches. This CDR3 contains 15 residues. Germline CDR1 is MNHEY and CDR2 is SMNVEV (reference sequence). For the CDR3, the DNA is TGTGCCAGCAGTAAATGGGACAGAAAGAATGAAAAACTGTTTTTT. It is translated as CASSKWDRKNEKLFF.

This clone was recorded a few times. This chain joins TRBV2 and TRBJ1-2; TRBD1 is a possible D gene (5 bases). The germline V gene has CDR1 SNHLY and CDR2 FYNNEI. This CDR3 contains 13 residues. Trimming cost V 3 bases and J 6 bases, with 11 bases left between them. Here the CDR3 DNA reads TGTGCCAGCAGTGAGGTTTCAGGGAATGGCTACACCTTC. This codes for CASSEVSGNGYTF.

As DNA, the CDR3 is TGTGCCAGCAGCCGAAGTGAGGGTAAGGGCGAGCAGTACTTC. Residues: CASSRSEGKGEQYF. This rearrangement joins TRBV2 to TRBJ2-7, with D perhaps matching TRBD2 (5 bases). In germline, CDR1 is SNHLY, CDR2 FYNNEI. This CDR3 has 14 amino acids. The V gene lost 6 bases and the J gene lost 6 bases, with 18 bases spanning the gap.

Only a few counts were recorded for this clone. The rearrangement uses TRBV27 and TRBJ2-7, with 9 bases identical to TRBD2. V was pared by 3 bases and J by 3 bases, with 6 bases of the junction left unmatched. There are 15 residues in the CDR3. From germline, CDR1 is MNHEY and CDR2 SMNVEV (reference sequence). The CDR3 spells CASSFDAGGLYEQYF. DNA for the CDR3: TGTGCCAGCAGTTTTGATGCGGGAGGGCTCTACGAGCAGTACTTC.

This chain connects TRBV4-1 to TRBJ2-2, with D possibly TRBD1 on 5 matching bases. CDR1 and CDR2 from the germline V gene are MGHRA and YSYEKL. This CDR3 is built from 15 residues. The V end lost 0 bases, the J end lost 8 bases, and 13 bases lay between the germline ends. CDR3 nucleotide sequence: TGCGCCAGCAGCCAAGATAACCAGGGATGGGGGGAGCTGTTTTTT. Protein: CASSQDNQGWGELFF.

The genes are TRBV6-1 and TRBJ2-7; TRBD2 might be the D (5 bases). The CDR3 consists of 18 residues. Trimming cost V 3 bases and J 2 bases, with 23 bases left between them. Germline CDR1 MNHNS, CDR2 SASEGT. The CDR3, as DNA: TGTGCCAGCAGTGAGGCAAAGGAGGACCGACACATTCCCTACGAGCAGTACTTC. Translation gives CASSEAKEDRHIPYEQYF.

The chain recombines TRBV9 with TRBJ2-1; 13 nucleotides align to TRBD2. With 0 bases clipped from V and 7 bases from J, the junction kept 4 bases outside the gene matches. Germline CDR1 is SGDLS and CDR2 is YYNGEE. The CDR3 has 16 residues. The CDR3 sequence: CASSVDWTSGSNEQFF. CDR3 bases: TGTGCCAGCAGCGTAGATTGGACTAGCGGGAGTAATGAGCAGTTCTTC.

A few counts support this clone. The gene calls are TRBV6-6 and TRBJ1-3; D is ambiguous. V lost 5 bases and J lost 0, with 14 bases in between. Looked up from germline, CDR1 is MNHNY and CDR2 is SVGAGI (reference sequence). The CDR3 sequence is 16 residues long. CDR3 amino acids: CASSPLRASSGNTIYF. Written as DNA, the CDR3 is TGTGCCAGCAGTCCCCTTAGGGCGAGCTCTGGAAACACCATATATTTT.

The rearrangement links TRBV5-1 to TRBJ1-4, with D perhaps TRBD1 (5 bases). V lost 3 bases and J lost 3, with 12 bases in between. Per the germline V gene, CDR1 is SGHRS and CDR2 is YFSETQ. CDR3 length: 15 residues. In nucleotides, the CDR3 is TGCGCCAGCAGCTCCCTGGGGACCTCTAATGAAAAACTGTTTTTT. It is translated as CASSSLGTSNEKLFF.

This chain connects TRBV7-9 to TRBJ1-2; TRBD1 aligns across 8 bases. The germline V gene encodes CDR1 SEHNR and CDR2 FQNEAQ (reference sequence). The ends lost 1 base at V and 2 bases at J; junction bases unmatched: 3. CDR3 length: 15 residues. The CDR3 nucleotides are TGTGCCAGCAGCTTAGGTGCAGGGGGCAACTATGGCTACACCTTC. It yields the protein CASSLGAGGNYGYTF.

This clone was observed once. This chain uses TRBV10-3 with TRBJ2-1, with 13 bases matching TRBD2. The V and J ends lost 10 bases and 6 bases, in that order; junction bases with no gene match: 3. Germline V gene lookup returns CDR1 ENHRY and CDR2 SYGVKD. There are 13 residues in the CDR3. Here the CDR3 DNA reads TGTGCCACCGGACTAGCGGGAGCCAATGAGCAGTTCTTC. It is translated as CATGLAGANEQFF.

This clone was observed a single time. The V gene is TRBV14, the J gene TRBJ1-2; D ambiguous. Germline V gene data show CDR1 as SGHDN and CDR2 as FVKESK. With 3 bases removed from V and 4 bases from J, the gap between germline ends came to 15 bases. The CDR3 runs 15 residues. CDR3 region: CASSQSRGRIYGYTF. In DNA form, the CDR3 reads TGTGCCAGCAGCCAGTCTCGAGGCCGCATCTATGGCTACACCTTC. Full variable domain (missing parts from reference TRBV14 and TRBJ1-2): EAGVTQFPSHSVIEKGQTVTLRCDPISGHDNLYWYRRVMGKEIKFLLHFVKESKQDESGMPNNRFLAERTGGTYSTLKVQPAELEDSGVYFCASSQSRGRIYGYTFGSGTRLTVV.

The V and J genes are TRBV5-4 and TRBJ2-4; weak D call: TRBD2 (6 bases). CDR3 length: 15 amino acids. The germline V gene has CDR1 SGHNT and CDR2 YYREEE (reference sequence). V dropped 0 bases and J dropped 5 bases, with 12 bases sitting between them. CDR3 nucleotides: TGTGCCAGCAGCTTGGCCGGGTTAGCGGAAAACATTCAGTACTTC. Translated, it gives CASSLAGLAENIQYF.

The V call is TRBV19, the J call TRBJ2-1; the match to TRBD2 covers 16 bases. V was clipped by 3 bases and J by 4 bases; unmatched bases: 6. Germline V CDR1 and CDR2: LNHDA, SQIVND (reference sequence). The CDR3 loop spans 18 amino acids. The CDR3 DNA sequence: TGTGCCAGTAGTATGGGACTAGCGGGAGGGCCTGGGTACAATGAGCAGTTCTTC. This codes for CASSMGLAGGPGYNEQFF.

The chain carries TRBV6-5 and TRBJ2-3; either TRBD1 or TRBD2 may supply D (5 bases each). The CDR3 has 15 amino acids. CDR1 is MNHEY, CDR2 SVGAGI, per germline. Trimming left V 6 bases short and J 1 base short, with 14 bases between. The CDR3 DNA reads as TGTGCCAGCAGCCCACTCTCGGGACGCACAGATACGCAGTATTTT. As protein: CASSPLSGRTDTQYF.

The rearrangement joins TRBV5-6 to TRBJ2-4; 7 positions match TRBD1. The junction had 10 bases not matched to a gene; V was cut back by 4 bases and J by 9 bases. This CDR3 spans 14 amino acids. Germline CDR1 is SGHDT and CDR2 is YYEEEE. The CDR3 protein is CASSPRQGRGIQYF. CDR3 nucleotides: TGTGCCAGCAGCCCCCGACAGGGAAGGGGCATTCAGTACTTC.

This clone appeared many times. The same CDR3 is also encoded by other DNA sequences in this sample. This sequence joins TRBV5-1 and TRBJ2-5; 11 bases are shared with TRBD2. V lost 5 bases and J lost 2; bases outside the gene matches: 5. Germline V gene lookup returns CDR1 SGHRS and CDR2 YFSETQ. The CDR3 is 15 amino acids. CDR3 protein: CASSPGTSGQETQYF. CDR3 DNA sequence: TGCGCCAGCAGTCCCGGGACTAGCGGACAAGAGACCCAGTACTTC.

V usage is TRBV27 and J usage is TRBJ2-2; 8 bases agree with TRBD2. Germline V CDR1 and CDR2: MNHEY, SMNVEV (reference sequence). The CDR3 has 17 amino acids. Trimming cost V 6 bases and J 6 bases; bases outside gene matches: 15. The CDR3 nucleotides read TGTGCCAGCAGCCTCAATAGCGGGAACGCCATCCCCGGGGAGCTGTTTTTT. Its translation: CASSLNSGNAIPGELFF.

J is TRBJ2-3 and V is TRBV27, with a possible D match to TRBD1 (5 bases). Trimming stripped 5 bases from V and 0 bases from J, with 15 bases between. CDR1 is MNHEY, CDR2 SMNVEV, per germline (reference sequence). This CDR3 has 16 residues. Written as DNA, the CDR3 is TGTGCCAGCAGTCCCCGACAGAGTCTTAGCACAGATACGCAGTATTTT. Protein sequence: CASSPRQSLSTDTQYF.

CDR3 loop: CASSLVFRPNIQYF. The CDR3 nucleotides read TGTGCCAGCAGCTTAGTATTCCGTCCCAACATTCAGTACTTC. The J gene is TRBJ2-4, the V gene TRBV11-2; no definite D call. In germline, CDR1 is SGHAT, CDR2 FQNNGV. V was pared by 1 base and J by 7 bases, with 11 bases between. CDR3 length: 14 amino acids. Complete variable domain (other parts from reference TRBV11-2 and TRBJ2-4): EAGVAQSPRYKIIEKRQSVAFWCNPISGHATLYWYQQILGQGPKLLIQFQNNGVVDDSQLPKDRFSAERLKGVDSTLKIQPAKLEDSAVYLCASSLVFRPNIQYFGAGTRLSVL.

This sequence joins TRBV10-3 and TRBJ1-2; no definite D call. The germline V gene encodes CDR1 ENHRY and CDR2 SYGVKD. The length of the CDR3 is 13 residues. V lost 3 bases and J lost 8, with 13 bases in between. Here the CDR3 DNA reads TGTGCCATCAGTGATGCAGGAGCGGTCGGCTACACCTTC. Its translation: CAISDAGAVGYTF.

V usage is TRBV7-9 and J usage is TRBJ2-5, with 8 bases identical to TRBD1. The V and J ends lost 2 bases and 5 bases, in that order; junction bases with no gene match: 7. The CDR3 is 15 residues long. Germline CDR1 and CDR2: SEHNR and FQNEAQ (reference sequence). The CDR3 here is CASSLTGQGGETQYF. For the CDR3, the DNA is TGTGCCAGCAGCTTAACTGGACAGGGTGGGGAGACCCAGTACTTC.

The V and J genes are TRBV7-8 and TRBJ2-7, with a weak D call TRBD1 (5 bases). Deletions cut 5 bases from V and 1 base from J, with 12 bases between. The germline V gene encodes CDR1 SGHVS and CDR2 FQNEAQ. This CDR3 contains 14 residues. As DNA, the CDR3 is TGTGCCAGCAGCATAAACAGGATTTCCTACGAGCAGTACTTC. This codes for CASSINRISYEQYF.

The V gene is TRBV5-4, the J gene TRBJ2-3; no reliable D call. V dropped 2 bases and J dropped 0 bases, with 10 bases sitting between them. The CDR3 runs to 15 residues. Germline loops: CDR1 SGHNT, CDR2 YYREEE (reference sequence). The CDR3 loop reads CASSFFLGSTDTQYF. The CDR3 nucleotides are TGTGCCAGCAGCTTCTTTTTAGGTAGCACAGATACGCAGTATTTT.